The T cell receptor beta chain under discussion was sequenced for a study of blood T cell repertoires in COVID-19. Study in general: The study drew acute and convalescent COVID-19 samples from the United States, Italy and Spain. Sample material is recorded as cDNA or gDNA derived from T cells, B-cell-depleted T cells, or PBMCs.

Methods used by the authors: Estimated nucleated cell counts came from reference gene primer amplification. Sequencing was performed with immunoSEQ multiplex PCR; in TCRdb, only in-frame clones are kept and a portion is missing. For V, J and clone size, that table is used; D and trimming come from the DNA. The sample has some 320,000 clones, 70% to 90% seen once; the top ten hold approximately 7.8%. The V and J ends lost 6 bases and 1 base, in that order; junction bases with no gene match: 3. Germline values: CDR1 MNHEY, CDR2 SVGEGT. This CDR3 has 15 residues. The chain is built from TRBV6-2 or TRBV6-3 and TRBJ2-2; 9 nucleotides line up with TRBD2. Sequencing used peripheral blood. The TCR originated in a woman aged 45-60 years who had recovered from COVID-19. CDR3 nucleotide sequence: TGTGCCAGCAGCCTTAGCGGGGGGAACACCGGGGAGCTGTTTTTT. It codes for CASSLSGGNTGELFF.